Listed below are T cell receptor beta chains from one sample, sequenced in a study of T cell responses to AZD1222 COVID-19 vaccine. The data were produced by immunoSEQ multiplex PCR, yet TCRdb's version contains in-frame clones alone and is incomplete. The sample includes 130,000 to 150,000 clones, about 93% of them seen just once. This material consisted of peripheral blood, taken on day 0 of MenACWY control vaccination. Every receptor here comes from an adult in good health. CDR3s include the opening cysteine and the closing phenylalanine or tryptophan. The order of the fields is J gene, clone size, V gene, D gene, CDR3 DNA, CDR3 protein. A D gene is named only where the DNA matches it firmly. Clone sizes are given selectively: once, few, many, or a class where the clone is expanded.

>TRBJ1-4|NA|TRBV14|TRBD1
TGTGCCAGCAGCCGGGACAGGGTAAACGAAAAACTGTTTTTT
CASSRDRVNEKLFF
>TRBJ2-1|NA|TRBV6-5|NA
TGTGCCAGCAGTTCCCAGACTAGTCTCAATGAGCAGTTCTTC
CASSSQTSLNEQFF
>TRBJ2-7|NA|TRBV5-3|NA
TGTGCCAGAAGCTTGGGACATATCTACGAGCAGTACTTC
CARSLGHIYEQYF
>TRBJ2-1|NA|TRBV5-1|NA
TGCGCCAGCACCTGGCCCGGACAGACTGCCGGGACTTCCCAACTGAGCTCCTACAATGAGCAGTTCTTC
CASTWPGQTAGTSQLSSYNEQFF
>TRBJ2-1|NA|TRBV28|NA
TGTGCCAGCAGTTTACCGGGAAGCGCCTACAATGAGCAGTTCTTC
CASSLPGSAYNEQFF
>TRBJ2-7|NA|TRBV18|TRBD2
TGTGCCAGCTCCCACTTCCCCCCTAGCGGGAGGTACGAGCAGTACTTC
CASSHFPPSGRYEQYF
>TRBJ2-2|once|TRBV5-1|NA
TGCGCCAGCAGCTTGGAGGTCGTCTCCGGGGAGCTGTTTTTT
CASSLEVVSGELFF
>TRBJ1-2|once|TRBV19|TRBD1
TGTGCCAGTAGTAAGGGGACAGGGATGAATAACTATGGCTACACCTTC
CASSKGTGMNNYGYTF
>TRBJ2-5|once|TRBV2|TRBD2
TGTGCCAGCAGCGAGTCCCTAGCGGGGCGAGAGACCCAGTACTTC
CASSESLAGRETQYF
>TRBJ1-5|NA|TRBV7-2|NA
TGTGCCAGCAGCTTAGCGAGGGGAAATCAGCCCCAGCATTTT
CASSLARGNQPQHF
>TRBJ2-5|NA|TRBV11-3|NA
TGTGCCAGCAGCTTAGCCGTCCGGCAGACCCAGTACTTC
CASSLAVRQTQYF
>TRBJ1-5|NA|TRBV19|NA
TGTGCCAGTAGTATAACCGGGGTCAATCAGCCCCAGCATTTT
CASSITGVNQPQHF
>TRBJ1-1|once|TRBV9|TRBD1
TGTGCCAGCAGCGTATTAGGGGGCAACACTGAAGCTTTCTTT
CASSVLGGNTEAFF
>TRBJ1-6|NA|TRBV5-4|NA
TGTGCCAGCACGGGAGGGGACTATAATTCACCCCTCCACTTT
CASTGGDYNSPLHF
>TRBJ2-3|NA|TRBV2|NA
TGTGCCAGCAGTCAGACGGAAGATACGCAGTATTTT
CASSQTEDTQYF
>TRBJ2-7|few|TRBV4-1|NA
TGCGCCAGCAGCCAAGTTGTAGCAGGGTCCTACGAGCAGTACTTC
CASSQVVAGSYEQYF
>TRBJ1-5|once|TRBV28|NA
TGTGCCAGCACCCTGAGCAGGGGAAGCAATCAGCCCCAGCATTTT
CASTLSRGSNQPQHF
>TRBJ2-7|NA|TRBV27|TRBD2
TGTGCCAGCAGTCCCCCGGGACTAGCGGGAGTATACGAGCAGTACTTC
CASSPPGLAGVYEQYF
>TRBJ2-7|NA|TRBV25-1|TRBD2
TGTGCCAGCAGTACTCCCAGTGGACTAGCGGGAGCAGTCTACGAGCAGTACTTC
CASSTPSGLAGAVYEQYF
>TRBJ1-1|NA|TRBV5-5|NA
TGTGCCAGCAGCTCTCTCGACACAAGGAACACTGAAGCTTTCTTT
CASSSLDTRNTEAFF
>TRBJ2-1|NA|TRBV29-1|TRBD1
TGCAGCGGGTTGACAGGGTCTCGTGGGCAGTTCTTC
CSGLTGSRGQFF
>TRBJ2-6|NA|TRBV5-5|NA
TGTGCCAGCAGCTTGGTCCCCTTCCGGCCACATTCGGGAGGGGCCAACGTCCTGACTTTC
CASSLVPFRPHSGGANVLTF
>TRBJ1-4|NA|TRBV28|NA
TGTGCCAGCATCACGCCGGTCACTCAGGGGGAAAAACTGTTTTTT
CASITPVTQGEKLFF
>TRBJ2-1|NA|TRBV15|TRBD2
TGTGCCACCCGGACAGCTAGCGGGAGCATGAGTGAGCAGTTCTTC
CATRTASGSMSEQFF
>TRBJ2-3|NA|TRBV4-1|NA
TGCGCCAGCAGCCATCGTTCTAGGTCTAGCACAGATACGCAGTATTTT
CASSHRSRSSTDTQYF
>TRBJ2-1|NA|TRBV3-1/TRBV3-2|TRBD2
TGTGCCAGCAGCCAAACCCGACTAGCGGGGGACAATGAGCAGTTCTTC
CASSQTRLAGDNEQFF
>TRBJ1-1|NA|TRBV28|NA
TGTGCCAGCAGCCTACAGGATTGGACTGAAGCTTTCTTT
CASSLQDWTEAFF
>TRBJ1-1|NA|TRBV5-1|NA
TGCGCCAGCAGCTTCAATTTGGCCCTGAACACTGAAGCTTTCTTT
CASSFNLALNTEAFF
>TRBJ1-6|NA|TRBV30|NA
TGTGCCTGGAGTGTACTACAGTTAAATTCACCCCTCCACTTT
CAWSVLQLNSPLHF
>TRBJ1-1|NA|TRBV2|TRBD1
TGTGCCAGCAGTGAAGAAGGCAGGGGGATTGGGGCTTTCTTT
CASSEEGRGIGAFF
>TRBJ1-1|NA|TRBV6-5|NA
TGTGCCAGCAGTTCCAGAATGAACACTGAAGCTTTCTTT
CASSSRMNTEAFF
>TRBJ2-1|NA|TRBV27|TRBD1
TGTGCCAGCAGTCAAGGACAGGGTTACAATGAGCAGTTCTTC
CASSQGQGYNEQFF
>TRBJ1-1|NA|TRBV3-1/TRBV3-2|NA
TGTGCCAGCAGCCAAGGGGGTGGGGGCAGGGGCACTGAAGCTTTCTTT
CASSQGGGGRGTEAFF
>TRBJ2-3|few|TRBV6-4|TRBD2
TGTGCCAGCAGTGACTCGCCGGGGGGGGCAGATACGCAGTATTTT
CASSDSPGGADTQYF
>TRBJ1-2|NA|TRBV3-1/TRBV3-2|NA
TGTGCCAGCAGCCTTGGGGAGGGTAGCGGCTACACCTTC
CASSLGEGSGYTF
>TRBJ2-7|NA|TRBV5-4|NA
TGTGCCAGCAGCTCTGCGGGACCCTACGAGCAGTACTTC
CASSSAGPYEQYF
>TRBJ1-2|NA|TRBV5-4|NA
TGTGCCAGCAGCTTGGTTGGGGAAAATGGCTACACCTTC
CASSLVGENGYTF
>TRBJ1-5|once|TRBV27|NA
TGTGCCAGCAGCCAGGGTAGCAATCAGCCCCAGCATTTT
CASSQGSNQPQHF
>TRBJ2-3|NA|TRBV21-1|NA
TGTGCCAGCGGGGTTCCAGATACGCAGTATTTT
CASGVPDTQYF
>TRBJ2-5|NA|TRBV3-1/TRBV3-2|NA
TGTGCCAGCAGCCCGTGGGGTGGCTGGCAAGAGACCCAGTACTTC
CASSPWGGWQETQYF
>TRBJ1-1|NA|TRBV19|TRBD1
TGTGCCAGTAGTTCCGTCCCGGGACAGGGAGGGAACACTGAAGCTTTCTTT
CASSSVPGQGGNTEAFF
>TRBJ1-1|NA|TRBV2|NA
TGTGCCAGCAGAGCTCCTGAGCCCATGAACACTGAAGCTTTCTTT
CASRAPEPMNTEAFF
>TRBJ1-1|NA|TRBV28|NA
TGTGCCAGCAGTCCCGACAGGCCGAACACTGAAGCTTTCTTT
CASSPDRPNTEAFF
>TRBJ1-5|few|TRBV6-1|TRBD1
TGTGCCAGCAGTGACGGAAACAGGGGGAGCAATCAGCCCCAGCATTTT
CASSDGNRGSNQPQHF
>TRBJ2-1|NA|TRBV5-5|TRBD2
TGTGCCAGCAGCTTGAAAGCGGGAGTTGGGAATGAGCAGTTCTTC
CASSLKAGVGNEQFF
>TRBJ2-3|NA|TRBV29-1|TRBD1
TGCAGCGTTGAGGTCCGGGACAGGCTGTATTTT
CSVEVRDRLYF
>TRBJ1-1|NA|TRBV28|NA
TGTGCCAGCAGTTTATTAACCACTGAAGCTTTCTTT
CASSLLTTEAFF
>TRBJ2-6|NA|TRBV3-1/TRBV3-2|NA
TGTGCCAGCAGCCAAGGTGGGGCCAACGTCCTGACTTTC
CASSQGGANVLTF
>TRBJ2-2|NA|TRBV10-3|NA
TGTGCCATCAGTGAAAAGGCCAGTAGCGCCGGGGAGCTGTTTTTT
CAISEKASSAGELFF
>TRBJ1-1|NA|TRBV30|NA
TGTGCCTGGCGACAGGCGAACACTGAAGCTTTCTTT
CAWRQANTEAFF
>TRBJ1-2|NA|TRBV19|NA
TGTGCCAGTCATTCCTCAGGGGCGCCGAACGGCTACACCTTC
CASHSSGAPNGYTF
>TRBJ2-5|NA|TRBV11-3|NA
TGTGCCAGCAGCTCAGGGGACTCGTACCAAGAGACCCAGTACTTC
CASSSGDSYQETQYF
>TRBJ1-5|NA|TRBV27|NA
TGTGCCAGCAGTTTCACCAATCAGCCCCAGCATTTT
CASSFTNQPQHF
>TRBJ1-5|NA|TRBV19|NA
TGTGCCAGCATAAAATCCGGGACGATCGGCAATCAGCCCCAGCATTTT
CASIKSGTIGNQPQHF
>TRBJ1-5|once|TRBV2|NA
TGTGCCAGCAGTGAAGCGGGGAACAATCAGCCCCAGCATTTT
CASSEAGNNQPQHF
>TRBJ2-1|NA|TRBV9|TRBD2
TGTGCCAGCAGCGTCCATTCTGGGCGGGAGATGAATGAGCAGTTCTTC
CASSVHSGREMNEQFF
>TRBJ2-7|NA|TRBV28|NA
TGTGCCAGCAGTCCAACGCGCTCGTGGTCGGACTACGAGCAGTACTTC
CASSPTRSWSDYEQYF